This T cell receptor beta chain was profiled in a study of shared clonotypes between healthy human individuals. CDR3 length equals 15 residues. CDR1 MNHEY and CDR2 SMNVEV come from the germline V gene (reference sequence). V was clipped by 7 bases and J by 6 bases, with 22 bases between them. The CD4+ fraction was divided into a CD45RA+ naive subset and a CD45RA-negative memory subset. A note on this clone: Antigen unknown.

The protocol was immunoSEQ multiplex PCR, while the TCRdb copy is restricted to in-frame clones and leaves out a portion. The data show millions of clones, with more than 80% seen just once and around 0.14% held by the top ten. Overall study results and limits: A generally larger estimated richness was seen in naive subsets than in memory subsets.

The J gene is TRBJ2-7, the V gene TRBV27; D is unresolved. The TCR comes from a man aged 18 to 29 in good health. The material sequenced was naive CD4+ T cells sorted from blood. Subset given: CD45RA+ positively selected. In DNA, the CDR3 is TGTGCCAGCAAGCTAGTTACTAACATAGCAGTCGAGCAGTACTTC. Translated, it gives CASKLVTNIAVEQYF.